Shown below are 17 T cell receptor beta chains from a single sample sequenced in a study of cytomegalovirus exposure and HLA in healthy donors. In the PCR, 60 Vbeta and 13 Jbeta primers were used. Assay: immunoSEQ multiplex PCR; the TCRdb copy retains only in-frame clones and omits some. The sample records roughly 160,000 clones, around 77% being singletons. The sample consisted of PBMCs. These receptors originate from a man aged 50-60 years in good health and CMV-seropositive.

The chain links TRBV5-1 to TRBJ2-7; tentatively, D is TRBD1 (5 bases). The germline CDR1 and CDR2 sequences are SGHRS and YFSETQ. The CDR3 is 15 amino acids. V was clipped by 6 bases and J by 2 bases, with 18 bases between them. The CDR3 bases are TGCGCCAGCACCGATACACCAGGGTTACCCTACGAGCAGTACTTC. This sequence encodes CASTDTPGLPYEQYF.

V is TRBV29-1 and J is TRBJ2-1; D might be TRBD2 (6 bases). Per germline, CDR1 SQVTM and CDR2 ANQGSEA. Trimming cost V 7 bases and J 8 bases, with 12 bases left between them. CDR3 size: 11 residues. The CDR3 bases are TGCAGCGCCGGGCCGGGGGATGAGCAGTTCTTC. This sequence encodes CSAGPGDEQFF.

This chain uses TRBV18 with TRBJ2-1; perhaps TRBD1 as D (6 bases). V was shortened by 0 bases and J by 7 bases, with 7 bases between the two germline ends. CDR1 and CDR2 from the germline V gene are KGHSH and LQKENI. This CDR3 spans 13 amino acids. The CDR3 sequence is CASSPPQGNEQFF. The DNA of the CDR3 is TGTGCCAGCTCACCACCACAGGGTAATGAGCAGTTCTTC.

The V call is TRBV4-3, the J call TRBJ2-7, with TRBD1 matching 7 bases. V dropped 2 bases and J dropped 6; count of bases not matched to a gene: 16. Germline V CDR1 and CDR2: LGHNA, YSLEER. CDR3 size: 17 residues. The CDR3 DNA reads TGCGCCAGCAGCCAAACCCCTACCCCGACAGGGAACTTCGAGCAGTACTTC. It is translated as CASSQTPTPTGNFEQYF.

The rearrangement joins TRBV9 to TRBJ1-1, with 11 positions matching TRBD1. CDR1 and CDR2 (germline): SGDLS, YYNGEE. The junction had 15 bases not matched to a gene; V was cut back by 4 bases and J by 4 bases. The CDR3 spans 18 residues. CDR3 in amino acids: CASSSQIADRGLATEAFF. The CDR3 DNA reads TGTGCCAGCAGCTCCCAGATTGCGGACAGGGGGCTTGCCACTGAAGCTTTCTTT. The complete variable domain, with remaining parts taken from reference TRBV9 and TRBJ1-1, reads DSGVTQTPKHLITATGQRVTLRCSPRSGDLSVYWYQQSLDQGLQFLIQYYNGEERAKGNILERFSAQQFPDLHSELNLSSLELGDSALYFCASSSQIADRGLATEAFFGQGTRLTVV.

The table lists this clone with a count of one. The chain links TRBV5-1 to TRBJ2-7; the D gene is possibly TRBD2 (7 bases). The germline V gene encodes CDR1 SGHRS and CDR2 YFSETQ. Deletions cut 1 base from V and 5 bases from J, with 13 bases between. This CDR3 is built from 14 residues. The CDR3 loop reads CASSLRGGKDEQYF. CDR3 nucleotides: TGCGCCAGCAGCTTGAGGGGGGGGAAGGACGAGCAGTACTTC.

V gene TRBV29-1 combines with J gene TRBJ2-2; D ambiguous. The germline V and J ends were trimmed by 7 bases and 10 bases, with 13 bases remaining between them. The V gene's germline CDR1 is SQVTM and CDR2 ANQGSEA. The CDR3 loop spans 11 amino acids. The CDR3 region has the DNA TGCAGCGCAGGTGGCCTAACGGAGCTGTTTTTT. Its protein is CSAGGLTELFF.

This clone has only a few counts. The chain carries TRBV11-1 and TRBJ2-7, with a weak D call TRBD1 (5 bases). This CDR3 is 13 amino acids long. Germline lookup yields CDR1 SGHAT and CDR2 FQDESV (reference sequence). Trimming took 5 bases from V and 4 from J, leaving 12 bases between them. CDR3 nucleotides: TGTGCCAGCAGCCCCGACAGACCTTACGAGCAGTACTTC. Translating gives CASSPDRPYEQYF.

This chain connects TRBV9 to TRBJ2-5; 9 bases map to TRBD1. Germline assignment: CDR1 SGDLS and CDR2 YYNGEE. Trimming cost V 4 bases and J 3 bases; bases outside gene matches: 7. The CDR3 spans 15 residues. CDR3 sequence (DNA): TGTGCCAGCAGCATTTTCGGGACAGGGAAAGAGACCCAGTACTTC. Protein: CASSIFGTGKETQYF.

The V and J genes are TRBV27 and TRBJ1-6; 7 nucleotides agree with TRBD1. J lost 6 bases, V lost 4 bases, and 6 bases had no gene match. In germline, CDR1 is MNHEY, CDR2 SMNVEV (reference sequence). CDR3 length equals 15 residues. The CDR3 loop reads CASSSLGTVNSPLHF. CDR3 coding DNA: TGTGCCAGCAGTTCCCTCGGGACAGTTAATTCACCCCTCCACTTT.

This rearrangement joins TRBV11-2 to TRBJ2-5, with 7 nucleotides matching TRBD1. TRBJ2-7 explains the end of the DNA better; the J call may be wrong. The CDR3 spans 16 residues. Germline CDR1 is SGHAT and CDR2 is FQNNGV. CDR3: CASSPVARQGIYEQYF. DNA for the CDR3: TGTGCCAGCAGCCCGGTTGCGCGACAGGGTATCTACGAGCAGTACTTC.

The chain carries TRBV9 and TRBJ2-7; TRBD2 agrees at 7 bases. Looked up from germline, CDR1 is SGDLS and CDR2 is YYNGEE. This CDR3 is 16 amino acids long. After removal of 0 bases from V and 0 bases from J, the junction contained 6 bases not matched to a gene. DNA of the CDR3: TGTGCCAGCAGCGTAGTGGGCGGGGGAAGCTCCTACGAGCAGTACTTC. It specifies CASSVVGGGSSYEQYF. Variable domain in full (rest from reference TRBV9 and TRBJ2-7): DSGVTQTPKHLITATGQRVTLRCSPRSGDLSVYWYQQSLDQGLQFLIQYYNGEERAKGNILERFSAQQFPDLHSELNLSSLELGDSALYFCASSVVGGGSSYEQYFGPGTRLTVT.

V usage is TRBV6-6 and J usage is TRBJ2-7; 7 positions match TRBD1. This CDR3 is built from 16 residues. In germline, CDR1 is MNHNY, CDR2 SVGAGI (reference sequence). Trimming at V came to 6 bases and at J to 2 bases, leaving 13 bases not matched to a gene. CDR3 sequence: CASRPDREWLPYEQYF. For the CDR3, the DNA is TGTGCCAGCAGACCCGACAGGGAGTGGCTCCCCTACGAGCAGTACTTC.

V is TRBV6-1 and J is TRBJ2-5; unclear D gene. Germline V gene data show CDR1 as MNHNS and CDR2 as SASEGT. The CDR3 contains 12 residues. V was cut by 7 bases and J by 2 bases, with 8 bases left in between. The CDR3 loop is CASMGSQETQYF. The CDR3 coding sequence is TGTGCCAGCATGGGCAGTCAAGAGACCCAGTACTTC.

The chain joins TRBV27 to TRBJ2-5; TRBD2 aligns across 8 bases. The CDR3 sequence is 15 residues long. Trimming took 3 bases from V and 4 from J; bases not matched to a gene: 7. In germline, CDR1 is MNHEY, CDR2 SMNVEV (reference sequence). CDR3 in amino acids: CASSLNGLAGETQYF. The CDR3 nucleotides read TGTGCCAGCAGTTTGAACGGACTAGCAGGAGAGACCCAGTACTTC.

The CDR3 is CASSLGQGSEQFF. Here the CDR3 DNA reads TGCGCCAGCAGCTTGGGACAGGGGAGTGAGCAGTTCTTC. This rearrangement joins TRBV5-1 to TRBJ2-1; 8 bases agree with TRBD1. V lost 0 bases, J lost 9 bases, and 2 bases stayed unmatched. In germline, CDR1 is SGHRS, CDR2 YFSETQ. The CDR3 sequence is 13 residues long.

The chain has TRBV7-9 and TRBJ1-4; perhaps TRBD1 as D (6 bases). CDR3 length: 13 amino acids. CDR1 and CDR2 (germline): SEHNR, FQNEAQ (reference sequence). With 7 bases removed from V and 5 bases from J, the gap between germline ends came to 11 bases. The CDR3 nucleotides are TGTGCCAGCACCGCCAGGGGAAATGAAAAACTGTTTTTT. Translating it yields CASTARGNEKLFF.